This T cell receptor beta chain was sequenced for a study of somatic mutations in cytotoxic T cells in rheumatoid arthritis. Study-level information: Sorting by flow gave nearly 100% purity for some V beta antibody-stained T-cell populations, including V beta1+ cells sequenced for TCRB.

A remark on this clone: Antigen unknown.

General observations from the study: Among rheumatoid arthritis patients and age-matched healthy controls, CD8+ T-cell clonality was not significantly different.

Assay: immunoSEQ multiplex PCR; the TCRdb copy retains only in-frame clones and omits some. Here the sample spans about 20,000 clones, about 86% being singletons. This CDR3 is 14 amino acids long. Per germline, CDR1 MGHRA and CDR2 YSYEKL. V was trimmed by 1 base and J by 2 bases, leaving 9 bases between them. Once isolated by positive magnetic bead selection, the CD4+ and CD8+ cells had their purity checked by flow cytometry. The TCR was taken from a woman in her forties or fifties in good health. The rearrangement uses TRBV4-1 and TRBJ2-7; no reliable D call. Sample: CD8+ T cells sorted from blood. CDR3 residues: CASSQGYRAYEQYF. DNA for the CDR3: TGCGCCAGCAGCCAAGGGTACAGAGCCTACGAGCAGTACTTC.